This T cell receptor (beta chain) was retrieved from a study of technical replicates of blood from a handful of donors (dated by TCRdb to about 2017). This clone occurred once. What antigen it recognizes has not been identified. Base qualities are missing; no much larger clone stands one base away. V and J are truncated by 5 bases and 5 bases respectively, leaving an intervening sequence of 12 bases. CDR1 is given as SNHLY and CDR2 as FYNNEI, both from the germline V gene. The CDR3 has 13 amino acids, counting the end cysteine and phenylalanine. Only the CDR3 portion is preserved as DNA: 39 bases, with reading frame beginning at the first base. The library was prepared using the immunoSEQ multiplex PCR assay. TCRdb took over this immuneACCESS table, retaining in-frame rearrangements with V and J assigned. Such tables are incomplete; in checked studies, under half of the missing clones stem from an unresolved V gene, and the remainder is unexplained. In this sample the table shows under 95,000 clones, less than 95% of which occur a single time. The top ten clones comprise under 0.3% of the sample.

The material sequenced was T cells isolated from PBMCs. The V gene is TRBV2 and the J gene is TRBJ2-5; the D gene is perhaps TRBD2, on 6 matching bases. The clonotype comes from a human donor in good health. The DNA is TGTGCCAGCAGTCGGGGGTCGGCGGAGACCCAGTACTTC. The encoded protein is CASSRGSAETQYF.